This T cell receptor beta chain was identified during a study of response to subunit inactivated influenza vaccine. A single record per CDR3 protein comes from TCRdb applying MiXCR to the RT-PCR reads. The data contain hundreds of thousands of distinct CDR3 sequences, 12% to 15% of them singletons. The CDR3 extends over 15 amino acids. V lost 3 bases to trimming and J lost 3 bases; unmatched junction nucleotides: 7. Germline loops: CDR1 ENHRY, CDR2 SYGVKD. This clonotype appeared many times. The TCR was taken from a man aged 45-65 years who received an inactivated influenza vaccine. This sample comprised PBMCs from blood, obtained around 15 days before vaccination. The chain has TRBV10-3 and TRBJ2-7; 8 nucleotides line up with TRBD2. The DNA for the CDR3 is TGTGCCATCAGTGACCGGAGCGGGAGTGACTACGAGCAGTACTTC. Its translation: CAISDRSGSDYEQYF.